The 21 T cell receptor beta chains presented below share a single source sample, sequenced in a study of CD8 T cells in Susac syndrome. Random hexamers served to reverse transcribe roughly 0.5 to 1 ug RNA. TCRdb called the immunoSEQ multiplex PCR reads again in MiXCR, with one record for every CDR3 protein. The profile shows 250,000 to 300,000 distinct CDR3 sequences, 85% of them singletons. The source material was CD8+ T cells from PBMCs. The source of these receptors is a human donor with multiple sclerosis.

The genes are TRBV7-9 and TRBJ1-5, with 8 bases that match TRBD1. J gave up 3 bases and V 0 bases, and 4 bases lay outside the gene matches. The CDR3 is made up of 16 amino acids. CDR1 is SEHNR and CDR2 is FQNEAQ in the germline V gene (reference sequence). CDR3 sequence reads: CASSLATGGVNQPQHF. The DNA of the CDR3 is TGTGCCAGCAGCTTAGCAACAGGGGGGGTCAATCAGCCCCAGCATTTT.

V usage is TRBV14 and J usage is TRBJ2-2; D is uncertain. CDR3 length: 13 amino acids. Trimming took off 2 bases at V and 10 bases at J, with 11 bases between the two ends. Germline V gene lookup returns CDR1 SGHDN and CDR2 FVKESK. This chain's CDR3 is CASSQWPAVELFF. For the CDR3, the DNA is TGTGCCAGCAGCCAATGGCCGGCAGTGGAGCTGTTTTTT.

The chain carries TRBV5-6 and TRBJ1-3; 7 bases fit TRBD1. V lost 3 bases to trimming and J lost 4 bases; unmatched junction nucleotides: 16. The germline gives CDR1 SGHDT, CDR2 YYEEEE. CDR3 length equals 18 residues. The CDR3 DNA reads TGTGCCAGCAGCTCATTCGTGGCCACAGGGGTACTAGGAAACACCATATATTTT. It specifies CASSSFVATGVLGNTIYF.

This sequence joins TRBV28 and TRBJ1-5, with 8 bases identical to TRBD1. CDR1 and CDR2 from the germline V gene are MDHEN and SYDVKM. The length of the CDR3 is 15 residues. The trim removed 4 bases at V and 0 bases at J, leaving 2 bases unmatched. The CDR3 reads CASSSGQDSNQPQHF. The CDR3 nucleotides read TGTGCCAGCAGTTCGGGACAGGATAGCAATCAGCCCCAGCATTTT.

This chain joins TRBV6-5 and TRBJ1-2; D remains ambiguous. V lost 6 bases to trimming and J lost 6 bases, with 14 bases between them. The CDR3 sequence is 13 residues long. Germline V gene lookup returns CDR1 MNHEY and CDR2 SVGAGI. CDR3 nucleotide sequence: TGTGCCAGCAGGGTAGGAGTGGTCGATGGCTACACCTTC. Amino acids: CASRVGVVDGYTF.

The chain employs TRBV4-1 and TRBJ1-2, with a weak D call TRBD1 (5 bases). The CDR3 runs to 14 residues. V gave up 6 bases and J gave up 4 bases, with 15 bases separating them. The germline V gene encodes CDR1 MGHRA and CDR2 YSYEKL. CDR3 in amino acids: CASSTGQLLYGYTF. DNA for the CDR3: TGCGCCAGCAGTACAGGCCAACTCCTCTATGGCTACACCTTC.

This CDR3 reads CAIGGTENTGELFF. In nucleotides, the CDR3 is TGTGCCATTGGGGGGACAGAGAACACCGGGGAGCTGTTTTTT. This chain joins TRBV10-3 and TRBJ2-2; D possibly corresponds to TRBD1 (7 bases). With 9 bases removed from V and 1 base from J, the gap between germline ends came to 12 bases. The CDR3 is 14 residues long. Germline values: CDR1 ENHRY, CDR2 SYGVKD.

This chain joins TRBV6-2 or TRBV6-3 and TRBJ2-7; D is ambiguous. V shed 7 bases and J shed 2 bases, with 15 bases lying between them. CDR3 length: 14 residues. Germline-derived CDR1 and CDR2 are MNHEY and SVGEGT. CDR3 sequence reads: CASTPQGLAYEQYF. DNA for the CDR3: TGTGCCAGCACCCCCCAAGGGTTGGCCTACGAGCAGTACTTC.

The chain recombines TRBV20-1 with TRBJ2-7, with D unclear. Looked up from germline, CDR1 is DFQATT and CDR2 is SNEGSKA (reference sequence). This CDR3 contains 13 residues. Trimming removed 0 bases from V and 5 bases from J, with 11 bases in between. Here the CDR3 DNA reads TGCAGTGCTAGAGATGGCCATCTCCACGAGCAGTACTTC. This encodes CSARDGHLHEQYF.

The chain combines TRBV28 with TRBJ2-1; D unclear. Germline V gene data show CDR1 as MDHEN and CDR2 as SYDVKM. The V end lost 4 bases, the J end lost 10 bases, and 17 bases lay between the germline ends. This CDR3 region has 14 residues. CDR3 amino acids: CASSSLQHRWEQFF. The CDR3 DNA is TGTGCCAGCAGTTCCTTACAACACCGGTGGGAGCAGTTCTTC.

The V and J genes are TRBV27 and TRBJ1-6; 7 nucleotides agree with TRBD1. Germline CDR1 MNHEY, CDR2 SMNVEV (reference sequence). CDR3 length: 15 residues. The V and J ends lost 2 bases and 9 bases, in that order; junction bases with no gene match: 7. The CDR3 coding sequence is TGTGCCAGCAGTTTACCGGGACAGCTGGGTTCACCCCTCCACTTT. It translates to CASSLPGQLGSPLHF.

This sequence joins TRBV24-1 and TRBJ1-5; unclear D gene. The germline V gene encodes CDR1 KGHDR and CDR2 SFDVKD. This CDR3 spans 15 amino acids. V was shortened by 0 bases and J by 3 bases, with 8 bases between the two germline ends. CDR3 nucleotide sequence: TGTGCCACCAGTGATTTGTCGGGCGACAATCAGCCCCAGCATTTT. This encodes CATSDLSGDNQPQHF.

The chain is built from TRBV5-6 and TRBJ1-2, with TRBD1 matching 8 bases. CDR1 and CDR2 (germline): SGHDT, YYEEEE. The CDR3 spans 15 residues. With V trimmed by 4 bases and J by 2 bases, 7 bases remained unmatched. The CDR3 is CASSGWTGSNYGYTF. The CDR3 DNA sequence: TGTGCCAGCAGCGGATGGACAGGGTCGAACTATGGCTACACCTTC. Complete variable domain (other parts from reference TRBV5-6 and TRBJ1-2): DAGVTQSPTHLIKTRGQQVTLRCSPKSGHDTVSWYQQALGQGPQFIFQYYEEEERQRGNFPDRFSGHQFPNYSSELNVNALLLGDSALYLCASSGWTGSNYGYTFGSGTRLTVV.

This sequence joins TRBV12-3 or TRBV12-4 and TRBJ1-1; TRBD1 is a possible D gene (5 bases). Deletions cut 3 bases from V and 7 bases from J, with 15 bases between. The CDR3 is made up of 14 amino acids. CDR3 nucleotides: TGTGCCAGCAGTTTTGCCGGGGGAGGAGTTGAAGCTTTCTTT. Translated: CASSFAGGGVEAFF.

V gene TRBV4-3 combines with J gene TRBJ2-7, with 8 bases aligning to TRBD2. V was clipped by 0 bases and J by 3 bases; unmatched bases: 13. CDR3 length equals 18 residues. Germline V gene data show CDR1 as LGHNA and CDR2 as YSLEER. CDR3 DNA: TGCGCCAGCAGCCAAGACCTCGGACTAGCCGGAAGGGTCTACGAGCAGTACTTC. It yields the protein CASSQDLGLAGRVYEQYF.

In nucleotides, the CDR3 is TGCAGTCAAGGGGCTCAGCCCCAGCATTTT. Its protein product is CSQGAQPQHF. V gene TRBV20-1 combines with J gene TRBJ1-5, with D maybe TRBD1 (5 bases). The CDR3 has 10 residues. V lost 8 bases, J lost 6 bases, and 8 bases lay in between. Germline V lookup: CDR1 DFQATT, CDR2 SNEGSKA (reference sequence).

The J gene is TRBJ2-7, the V gene TRBV28; tentatively, D is TRBD1 or TRBD2 (5 bases each). CDR1 and CDR2 (germline): MDHEN, SYDVKM. Trimming pared 6 bases from V and 0 bases from J, leaving 9 bases between. The CDR3 has 13 residues. CDR3: CASRPGPSYEQYF. The CDR3 DNA follows: TGTGCCAGCAGGCCGGGGCCCTCCTACGAGCAGTACTTC.

The chain has TRBV16 and TRBJ1-2; D is uncertain. The CDR3 spans 15 residues. Germline CDR1 is KGHSY and CDR2 is FQNENV. V was trimmed by 1 base and J by 7 bases, leaving 16 bases between them. The CDR3 here is CASSQFPIGGPGYTF. The DNA of the CDR3 is TGTGCCAGCAGCCAATTCCCCATTGGAGGGCCTGGCTACACCTTC. Filled out from reference TRBV16 and TRBJ1-2, the complete variable domain reads GEEVAQTPKHLVRGEGQKAKLYCAPIKGHSYVFWYQQVLKNEFKFLISFQNENVFDETGMPKERFSAKCLPNSPCSLEIQATKLEDSAVYFCASSQFPIGGPGYTFGSGTRLTVV.

The chain employs TRBV12-3 or TRBV12-4 and TRBJ2-1; D possibly corresponds to TRBD2 (6 bases). Between the trimmed V and J ends, which lost 3 bases and 4 bases, there was a span of 13 bases. This CDR3 has 15 amino acids. The CDR3 here is CASSFNSGPYNEQFF. Written as DNA, the CDR3 is TGTGCCAGCAGTTTTAATAGCGGACCATACAATGAGCAGTTCTTC.

This rearrangement joins TRBV7-9 to TRBJ2-5, with 12 bases identical to TRBD2. The V gene end was trimmed by 7 bases and the J gene end by 3 bases; junction bases not matched to a gene: 9. Germline assignment: CDR1 SEHNR and CDR2 FQNEAQ (reference sequence). The CDR3 is made up of 16 amino acids. CDR3 protein: CASTPGPSGREETQYF. CDR3 DNA sequence: TGTGCCAGCACCCCCGGACCTAGCGGGAGGGAAGAGACCCAGTACTTC.

The V call is TRBV19, the J call TRBJ2-7, with D maybe TRBD1 (6 bases). V was trimmed by 4 bases and J by 3 bases, leaving 13 bases between them. Germline lookup yields CDR1 LNHDA and CDR2 SQIVND (reference sequence). The CDR3 consists of 14 residues. CDR3 DNA sequence: TGTGCCAGTAGTAGGACAGTGGACCTCTACGAGCAGTACTTC. The encoded protein is CASSRTVDLYEQYF.